The 23 T cell receptor beta chains below all came from one sample that was sequenced in a study of T cells after yellow fever vaccination. A single record per CDR3 protein comes from TCRdb applying MiXCR to the 5' RACE reads. Here the sample spans some 300,000 distinct CDR3 sequences, roughly 8.4% being singletons. The material was PBMCs, obtained about 49 days after the first yellow fever vaccination. These receptors were obtained from a man aged 18-30 years who received the YFV17D yellow fever vaccine.

This clonotype was seen repeatedly, ten times or more. The chain is built from TRBV12-3 or TRBV12-4 and TRBJ1-5; possible D gene TRBD1, 5 bases. V was trimmed by 8 bases and J by 4 bases, leaving 12 bases between them. This CDR3 contains 13 residues. This chain's CDR3 is CASSGQRNQPQHF. The CDR3 region has the DNA TGTGCCAGCTCGGGGCAGAGAAATCAGCCCCAGCATTTT.

This clonotype was detected only a few times. V and J are TRBV11-3 and TRBJ2-1; D ambiguous. V lost 5 bases and J 3 bases, leaving 17 bases between the germline ends. Germline V gene lookup returns CDR1 SGHNT and CDR2 YENEEA. The CDR3 sequence is 16 residues long. The CDR3 region is CASSRRSAASYNEQFF. The CDR3 DNA reads as TGTGCCAGCAGCCGAAGATCGGCGGCAAGCTACAATGAGCAGTTCTTC.

This clonotype was observed many times. The chain carries TRBV27 and TRBJ1-1; no clear D. V was clipped by 3 bases and J by 5 bases, with 7 bases between them. Germline CDR1 and CDR2: MNHEY and SMNVEV (reference sequence). This CDR3 is 12 amino acids long. CDR3 sequence: CASSFIGTEAFF. The CDR3 nucleotides are TGTGCCAGCAGTTTTATTGGGACTGAAGCTTTCTTT.

This clonotype has just a few counts. The rearrangement uses TRBV10-3 and TRBJ2-7, with D maybe TRBD2 (5 bases). The CDR3 consists of 12 residues. V was shortened by 6 bases and J by 0 bases, with 6 bases between the two germline ends. In germline, CDR1 is ENHRY, CDR2 SYGVKD. The DNA of the CDR3 is TGTGCCATCAGGAGGGCCTCCTACGAGCAGTACTTC. It encodes CAIRRASYEQYF.

The rearrangement links TRBV18 to TRBJ1-1; D uncertain. The V end lost 5 bases, the J end lost 8 bases, and 12 bases lay between the germline ends. The CDR3 contains 12 residues. Germline lookup yields CDR1 KGHSH and CDR2 LQKENI. The CDR3 loop reads CASSSASAEAFF. DNA for the CDR3: TGTGCCAGCTCATCCGCATCAGCCGAAGCTTTCTTT.

This clonotype was seen a few times. This chain joins TRBV7-3 and TRBJ2-5; the D gene is possibly TRBD1 (5 bases). The CDR3 contains 14 residues. CDR1 SGHTA and CDR2 FQGTGA come from the germline V gene. V was clipped by 2 bases and J by 5 bases, with 12 bases between them. In DNA form, the CDR3 reads TGTGCCAGCAGCTTATCGCCAGGGATGGAGACCCAGTACTTC. This gives the protein CASSLSPGMETQYF.

A few counts support this clonotype. This chain links TRBV12-3 or TRBV12-4 with TRBJ1-6, with 9 bases lining up with TRBD1. The CDR3 loop spans 15 amino acids. Trimming removed 5 bases from V and 8 bases from J; junction bases left unmatched: 7. CDR3 region: CASSPGQGRDSPLHF. CDR3 in DNA: TGTGCCAGCAGTCCGGGACAGGGAAGGGATTCACCCCTCCACTTT.

This clonotype was seen many times. This sequence joins TRBV5-6 and TRBJ2-7; either TRBD1 or TRBD2 may supply D (5 bases each). The germline gives CDR1 SGHDT, CDR2 YYEEEE. Between the trimmed V and J ends, which lost 4 bases and 3 bases, there was a span of 14 bases. This CDR3 comprises 14 residues. The CDR3 DNA sequence: TGTGCCAGCAGCGGGACGGAGAAGCTCTACGAGCAGTACGTC. Its translation: CASSGTEKLYEQYV.

This clonotype showed up just a few times. The CDR3 DNA reads as TGTGCCAGTAGTACGGGACCGTCCGGGGAGCTGTTTTTT. Amino acids: CASSTGPSGELFF. The V and J genes are TRBV19 and TRBJ2-2; D is possibly TRBD1 or TRBD2 (5 bases each). The V gene lost 4 bases and the J gene lost 6 bases, with 9 bases spanning the gap. The germline CDR1 and CDR2 sequences are LNHDA and SQIVND (reference sequence). This CDR3 is built from 13 residues.

The rearrangement links TRBV24-1 to TRBJ2-5; TRBD1 matches 9 bases. The CDR3 length is 16 residues. J lost 4 bases, V lost 4 bases, and 9 bases had no gene match. Germline V lookup: CDR1 KGHDR, CDR2 SFDVKD. The CDR3 reads CATSESGQGVGETQYF. CDR3 DNA: TGTGCCACCAGTGAATCGGGACAGGGAGTCGGAGAGACCCAGTACTTC.

The rearrangement joins TRBV7-9 to TRBJ2-1; D unclear. This CDR3 contains 14 residues. Germline V gene data show CDR1 as SEHNR and CDR2 as FQNEAQ (reference sequence). V dropped 5 bases and J dropped 4 bases, with 12 bases sitting between them. In DNA, the CDR3 is TGTGCCAGCAGCCCGACGGCAGCTTACAATGAGCAGTTCTTC. It is translated as CASSPTAAYNEQFF.

This sequence joins TRBV6-1 and TRBJ2-7; D is unresolved. V was clipped by 2 bases and J by 4 bases, with 3 bases between them. The CDR3 covers 11 residues. Germline lookup yields CDR1 MNHNS and CDR2 SASEGT. CDR3 DNA sequence: TGTGCCAGCAGTGAACGGTACGAGCAGTACTTC. Residues: CASSERYEQYF.

This clonotype came up a few times. The rearrangement uses TRBV12-3 or TRBV12-4 and TRBJ2-3; 7 bases align to TRBD1. Trimming removed 5 bases from V and 14 bases from J; junction bases left unmatched: 7. The CDR3 sequence is 11 residues long. As DNA, the CDR3 is TGTGCCAGCAGTCCTGGACAGGATCGGTATTTT. The encoded protein is CASSPGQDRYF.

This rearrangement joins TRBV6-5 to TRBJ1-2; D is uncertain. V was cut by 4 bases and J by 7 bases, with 10 bases left in between. Germline assignment: CDR1 MNHEY and CDR2 SVGAGI. The CDR3 has 12 amino acids. DNA of the CDR3: TGTGCCAGCAGTTGGGATCGGCGTGGCTACACCTTC. Residues: CASSWDRRGYTF.

The chain employs TRBV7-9 and TRBJ2-3; 15 bases match TRBD2. The CDR3 loop spans 15 amino acids. Germline lookup yields CDR1 SEHNR and CDR2 FQNEAQ (reference sequence). Losses at the gene ends were 5 bases for V and 8 bases for J; bases not matched to a gene: 5. The CDR3 coding sequence is TGTGCCAGCAGCCTGGGACTAGCGGGAGGAGGTACGCAGTATTTT. This codes for CASSLGLAGGGTQYF.

In its sample, this clonotype was seen a few times. The rearrangement uses TRBV5-1 and TRBJ2-6, with D unresolved. The ends were cut back, 4 bases at V and 4 bases at J, with 9 bases in the middle. CDR3 length: 14 residues. In germline, CDR1 is SGHRS, CDR2 YFSETQ. The CDR3 nucleotides are TGCGCCAGCAGCCGGGTGATAGGGGCCAACGTCCTGACTTTC. Its protein product is CASSRVIGANVLTF.

In this sample, this clonotype turned up many times. The rearrangement joins TRBV10-3 to TRBJ1-2; D gene unclear. The germline gives CDR1 ENHRY, CDR2 SYGVKD. The CDR3 has 13 amino acids. The ends were cut back, 6 bases at V and 4 bases at J, with 12 bases in the middle. In DNA, the CDR3 is TGTGCCATCAGCCGAACAGCTTCCTATGGCTACACCTTC. This sequence encodes CAISRTASYGYTF.

The V call is TRBV5-4, the J call TRBJ1-1; D gene unclear. Deletions cut 3 bases from V and 2 bases from J, with 11 bases between. The germline CDR1 and CDR2 sequences are SGHNT and YYREEE (reference sequence). This CDR3 is 14 amino acids long. The CDR3, as DNA: TGTGCCAGCAGCTCACCGGGAACCAACACTGAAGCTTTCTTT. It translates to CASSSPGTNTEAFF.

This clonotype was seen a few times. V and J are TRBV20-1 and TRBJ2-2; the D gene is possibly TRBD2 (5 bases). This CDR3 comprises 14 residues. The V gene lost 3 bases and the J gene lost 4 bases, with 12 bases spanning the gap. CDR1 is DFQATT, CDR2 SNEGSKA, per germline (reference sequence). The CDR3 sequence: CSASRGSLTGELFF. Here the CDR3 DNA reads TGCAGTGCTAGCCGGGGAAGTCTCACCGGGGAGCTGTTTTTT.

The table lists this clonotype with many counts. The genes are TRBV15 and TRBJ2-1, with TRBD2 matching 12 bases. V gave up 4 bases and J gave up 2 bases; unmatched junction bases: 6. CDR1 is LNHNV and CDR2 is YYDKDF in the germline V gene (reference sequence). CDR3 length: 17 amino acids. CDR3 protein: CATSNLLAGGPYNEQFF. The CDR3 DNA is TGTGCCACCAGCAATCTTCTAGCGGGGGGGCCCTACAATGAGCAGTTCTTC.

There are a few counts of this clonotype. The V call is TRBV10-3, the J call TRBJ2-3, with D tentatively TRBD2 (6 bases). Germline CDR1 is ENHRY and CDR2 is SYGVKD. This CDR3 has 14 amino acids. V lost 6 bases and J 2 bases, leaving 12 bases between the germline ends. The CDR3 DNA reads TGTGCCATCAGGCGGGAACTTACCACAGATACGCAGTATTTT. The encoded protein is CAIRRELTTDTQYF.

This clonotype turned up a few times. The chain recombines TRBV20-1 with TRBJ2-1, with 12 bases fitting TRBD2. V was clipped by 6 bases and J by 10 bases; unmatched bases: 10. This CDR3 is 14 amino acids long. CDR1 and CDR2 from the germline V gene are DFQATT and SNEGSKA (reference sequence). The CDR3 DNA reads as TGCAGTGCAAGACTAGCGGGGGTGTTATGGGAGCAGTTCTTC. It specifies CSARLAGVLWEQFF.

This clonotype was seen a handful of times. The chain joins TRBV20-1 to TRBJ2-7, with 8 bases that match TRBD1. CDR1 and CDR2 (germline): DFQATT, SNEGSKA (reference sequence). The CDR3 loop spans 13 amino acids. V dropped 2 bases and J dropped 7; count of bases not matched to a gene: 7. CDR3 residues: CSARRAGGVEQYF. The CDR3 DNA sequence: TGCAGTGCTAGAAGGGCAGGGGGCGTAGAGCAGTACTTC.